The rows below give T cell receptor beta chains drawn from one sample of a study of CD8 T cells in Susac syndrome. TCRdb called the immunoSEQ multiplex PCR reads again in MiXCR, with one record for every CDR3 protein. The table has 150,000 to 200,000 distinct CDR3 sequences, 93% seen once. Sequencing was carried out using CD4+ T cells from PBMCs. The source of these receptors is a human donor in good health. CDR3s include the opening cysteine and the closing phenylalanine or tryptophan. The D gene is left open where the match is weak. Some rows mark clone size as missing; the rest say once, few, many or name a class of expanded clone.

NA	TRBJ1-3	NA	TRBV7-9	CASSRGGAGNTIYF	TGTGCCAGCAGCAGAGGGGGGGCCGGAAACACCATATATTTT
NA	TRBJ2-3	NA	TRBV11-2	CASSLSRGNTDTQYF	TGTGCCAGCAGCCTAAGCCGGGGGAACACAGATACGCAGTATTTT
NA	TRBJ2-2	NA	TRBV6-1	CASSEPGTQNTGELFF	TGTGCCAGCAGTGAACCCGGGACCCAGAACACCGGGGAGCTGTTTTTT
TRBD1	TRBJ2-4	NA	TRBV19	CASSVDREVGIQYF	TGTGCCAGTAGTGTCGACAGGGAAGTCGGCATTCAGTACTTC
NA	TRBJ1-2	NA	TRBV30	CAWKTDTLYGYTF	TGTGCCTGGAAAACCGACACCCTCTATGGCTACACCTTC
NA	TRBJ1-5	NA	TRBV12-5	CASGLATPRGQPQHF	TGTGCTAGTGGTTTGGCGACCCCTCGGGGGCAGCCCCAGCATTTT
NA	TRBJ2-5	NA	TRBV2	CASNWIGRETQYF	TGTGCCAGCAACTGGATAGGCCGAGAGACCCAGTACTTC
TRBD1	TRBJ1-5	NA	TRBV19	CASSIGTGNHPQHF	TGTGCCAGTAGTATTGGGACAGGGAATCACCCCCAGCATTTT
NA	TRBJ2-3	once	TRBV20-1	CSAETSTDTQYF	TGCAGTGCTGAGACTAGCACAGATACGCAGTATTTT
NA	TRBJ2-3	NA	TRBV3-1	CASSRLADTQYF	TGTGCCAGCAGCCGACTTGCAGATACGCAGTATTTT
TRBD2	TRBJ2-1	NA	TRBV29-1	CSSSGRGGSNEQFF	TGCAGCTCGTCGGGGCGCGGGGGGTCTAATGAGCAGTTCTTC
NA	TRBJ1-1	NA	TRBV18	CASHPAGDTEAFF	TGTGCCAGCCACCCCGCAGGGGACACTGAAGCTTTCTTT
NA	TRBJ2-5	NA	TRBV5-1	CASSWNPGGREETQYF	TGCGCCAGCAGCTGGAACCCTGGAGGCAGGGAAGAGACCCAGTACTTC
NA	TRBJ2-6	NA	TRBV19	CASSIPLAANVLTF	TGTGCCAGTAGTATCCCACTCGCGGCCAACGTCCTGACTTTC
TRBD2	TRBJ2-5	NA	TRBV4-2	CASSPGLVQETQYF	TGTGCCAGCAGCCCGGGACTAGTACAAGAGACCCAGTACTTC
TRBD1	TRBJ1-2	NA	TRBV5-1	CASSLDPTGTNYGYTF	TGCGCCAGCAGCTTGGACCCGACAGGGACGAACTATGGCTACACCTTC
NA	TRBJ1-1	NA	TRBV29-1	CSVVGAWNTEAFF	TGCAGCGTTGTGGGGGCCTGGAACACTGAAGCTTTCTTT
NA	TRBJ2-2	NA	TRBV5-1	CASFRPGDGELFF	TGCGCCAGCTTCCGACCGGGGGACGGGGAGCTGTTTTTT
NA	TRBJ1-2	NA	TRBV7-2	CASSSRDIPSYGYTF	TGTGCCAGCAGCTCGCGGGACATCCCATCCTATGGCTACACCTTC
TRBD2	TRBJ2-5	NA	TRBV20-1	CSAGSGEQTQYF	TGCAGTGCTGGAAGCGGGGAGCAGACCCAGTACTTC
TRBD2	TRBJ2-2	NA	TRBV3-1	CASTQLAALNTGELFF	TGTGCCAGCACCCAGCTAGCGGCCCTGAACACCGGGGAGCTGTTTTTT
NA	TRBJ2-7	NA	TRBV6-6	CASREGQREQYF	TGTGCCAGCAGGGAAGGACAACGCGAGCAGTACTTC
NA	TRBJ1-1	NA	TRBV20-1	CSAAGLNTEAFF	TGCAGTGCTGCAGGGCTGAACACTGAAGCTTTCTTT
NA	TRBJ1-1	NA	TRBV6-5	CATGSGGVRTEAFF	TGTGCCACGGGGTCGGGGGGTGTAAGGACTGAAGCTTTCTTT
NA	TRBJ2-4	NA	TRBV12-3/TRBV12-4	CASSPRRGGNIQYF	TGTGCCAGCAGTCCCCGGCGGGGCGGAAACATTCAGTACTTC
NA	TRBJ2-7	few	TRBV27	CASSSMAGRHDEQYF	TGTGCCAGCAGTTCAATGGCCGGGAGACATGACGAGCAGTACTTC
TRBD2	TRBJ2-1	NA	TRBV5-1	CASSPGLEGEQFF	TGCGCCAGCAGCCCGGGACTAGAGGGTGAGCAGTTCTTC
NA	TRBJ2-5	few	TRBV7-7	CASSFSGQETQYF	TGTGCCAGCAGCTTTTCGGGTCAAGAGACCCAGTACTTC
TRBD2	TRBJ2-7	once	TRBV7-2	CASGPAGPYEQYF	TGTGCCAGCGGACCAGCGGGGCCTTACGAGCAGTACTTC
NA	TRBJ1-6	few	TRBV5-6	CASSRVGSSYNSPLHF	TGTGCCAGCAGCCGTGTAGGAAGTTCCTATAATTCACCCCTCCACTTT
NA	TRBJ2-7	few	TRBV29-1	CSVSRVGYEQYF	TGCAGCGTATCCAGGGTAGGCTACGAGCAGTACTTC
NA	TRBJ2-5	NA	TRBV7-7	CASSPPGDETQYF	TGTGCCAGCAGCCCCCCCGGGGATGAGACCCAGTACTTC
TRBD2	TRBJ2-4	NA	TRBV20-1	CSARVAGGPGAIQYF	TGCAGTGCTAGGGTAGCGGGGGGCCCCGGGGCCATTCAGTACTTC
NA	TRBJ1-5	NA	TRBV7-3	CASSFPGPMYNNQPQHF	TGTGCCAGCAGCTTTCCGGGACCCATGTATAACAATCAGCCCCAGCATTTT
NA	TRBJ2-1	NA	TRBV6-2/TRBV6-3	CASSPQGKQFF	TGTGCCAGCAGTCCTCAGGGAAAGCAGTTCTTC
NA	TRBJ2-7	NA	TRBV10-3	CATQRTSSSYEQYF	TGTGCCACCCAACGGACAAGCAGCTCCTACGAGCAGTACTTC
TRBD1	TRBJ1-1	NA	TRBV5-1	CASSAGQGAFF	TGCGCCAGCAGCGCCGGACAGGGAGCTTTCTTT
NA	TRBJ2-5	once	TRBV10-2	CASRDRGAEQTQYF	TGCGCCAGCAGGGATAGAGGAGCGGAGCAGACCCAGTACTTC
NA	TRBJ2-5	NA	TRBV5-4	CASSRVGSGETQYF	TGTGCCAGCAGCCGGGTAGGATCAGGGGAGACCCAGTACTTC
TRBD2	TRBJ2-1	NA	TRBV5-6	CASSSLLIAGGPPSSYNEQFF	TGTGCCAGCAGCTCCCTCCTGATTGCGGGGGGCCCTCCTAGCTCCTACAATGAGCAGTTCTTC
NA	TRBJ1-1	NA	TRBV6-5	CASTRRKGGDEAFF	TGTGCCAGCACCAGACGAAAGGGGGGGGATGAAGCTTTCTTT
TRBD1	TRBJ1-2	NA	TRBV3-1	CASSPSTGAGGYTF	TGTGCCAGCAGCCCTTCGACAGGGGCGGGCGGCTACACCTTC
TRBD1	TRBJ1-1	NA	TRBV25-1	CASSIWTGRRTEAFF	TGTGCCAGCAGTATTTGGACAGGCCGGAGGACTGAAGCTTTCTTT
NA	TRBJ2-2	NA	TRBV5-6	CASSQVPNTGELFF	TGTGCCAGCAGCCAGGTGCCGAACACCGGGGAGCTGTTTTTT
TRBD1	TRBJ2-1	NA	TRBV5-1	CASSFDRVYYNEQFF	TGCGCCAGCAGCTTTGACAGGGTCTACTACAATGAGCAGTTCTTC
NA	TRBJ2-3	NA	TRBV5-4	CASSLESTSDTQYF	TGTGCCAGCAGCTTGGAGTCTACCTCAGATACGCAGTATTTT
NA	TRBJ1-1	NA	TRBV4-2	CASSPDSRGSTFF	TGTGCCAGCAGCCCGGACAGCCGGGGTAGCACTTTCTTT
NA	TRBJ1-1	NA	TRBV29-1	CSVSRSGEAFF	TGCAGCGTATCAAGGTCGGGGGAAGCTTTCTTT
NA	TRBJ1-2	NA	TRBV18	CASSPGSAFVRSYGYTF	TGTGCCAGCTCACCAGGGAGCGCCTTCGTTCGGAGCTATGGCTACACCTTC
TRBD1	TRBJ1-6	NA	TRBV9	CASSVGTGFDSPLHF	TGTGCCAGCAGCGTCGGGACAGGGTTTGATTCACCCCTCCACTTT
NA	TRBJ2-3	NA	TRBV6-1	CASSDALGDTQYF	TGTGCCAGCAGTGACGCCCTCGGAGATACGCAGTATTTT
NA	TRBJ1-2	once	TRBV18	CASSPLSTVGRTYGYTF	TGTGCCAGCTCACCACTTTCAACGGTCGGCAGAACTTATGGCTACACCTTC
TRBD2	TRBJ2-5	NA	TRBV15	CATSRGKTSGERETQYF	TGTGCCACCAGCAGAGGGAAGACTAGCGGGGAGCGCGAGACCCAGTACTTC
NA	TRBJ2-5	once	TRBV29-1	CSVALQETQYF	TGCAGCGTTGCCCTCCAAGAGACCCAGTACTTC